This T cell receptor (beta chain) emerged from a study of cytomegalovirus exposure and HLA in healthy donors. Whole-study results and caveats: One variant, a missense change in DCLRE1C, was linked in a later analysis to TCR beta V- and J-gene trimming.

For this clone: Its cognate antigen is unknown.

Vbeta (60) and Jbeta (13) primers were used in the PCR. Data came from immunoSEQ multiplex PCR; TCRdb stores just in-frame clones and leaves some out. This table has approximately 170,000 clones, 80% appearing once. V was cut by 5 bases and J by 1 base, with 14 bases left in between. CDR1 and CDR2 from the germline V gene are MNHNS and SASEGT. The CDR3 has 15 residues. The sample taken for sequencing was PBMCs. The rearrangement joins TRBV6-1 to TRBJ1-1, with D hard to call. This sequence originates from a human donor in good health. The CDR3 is CASSRTPLGNTEAFF. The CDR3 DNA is TGTGCCAGCAGTCGCACTCCACTTGGGAACACTGAAGCTTTCTTT.